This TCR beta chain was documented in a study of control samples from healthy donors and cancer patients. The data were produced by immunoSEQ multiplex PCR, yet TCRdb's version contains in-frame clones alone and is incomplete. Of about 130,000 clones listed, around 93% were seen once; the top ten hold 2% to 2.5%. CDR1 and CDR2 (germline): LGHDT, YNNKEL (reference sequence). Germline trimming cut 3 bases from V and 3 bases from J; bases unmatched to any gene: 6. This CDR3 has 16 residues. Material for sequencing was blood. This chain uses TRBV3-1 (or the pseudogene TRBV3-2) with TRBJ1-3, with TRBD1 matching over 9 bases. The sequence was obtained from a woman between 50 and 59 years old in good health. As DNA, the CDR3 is TGTGCCAGCAGCCAGGGACAGGGAGCGGATGGAAACACCATATATTTT. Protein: CASSQGQGADGNTIYF.